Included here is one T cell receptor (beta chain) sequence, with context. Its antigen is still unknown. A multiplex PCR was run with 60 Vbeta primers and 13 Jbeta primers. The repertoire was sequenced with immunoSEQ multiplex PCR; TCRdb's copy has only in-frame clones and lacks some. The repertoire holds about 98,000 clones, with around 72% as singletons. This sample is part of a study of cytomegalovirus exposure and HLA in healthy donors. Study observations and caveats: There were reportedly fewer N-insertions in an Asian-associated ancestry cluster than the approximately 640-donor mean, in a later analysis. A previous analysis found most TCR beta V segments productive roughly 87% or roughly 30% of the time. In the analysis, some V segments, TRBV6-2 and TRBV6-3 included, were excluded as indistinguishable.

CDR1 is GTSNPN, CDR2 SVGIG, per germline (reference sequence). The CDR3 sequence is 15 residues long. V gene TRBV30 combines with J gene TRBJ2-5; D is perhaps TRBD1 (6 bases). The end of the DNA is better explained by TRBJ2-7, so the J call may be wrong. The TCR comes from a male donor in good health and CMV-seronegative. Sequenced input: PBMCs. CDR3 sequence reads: CAWSVRGGPSYEQYF. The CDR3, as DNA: TGTGCCTGGAGTGTACGAGGGGGTCCCTCCTACGAGCAGTACTTC.